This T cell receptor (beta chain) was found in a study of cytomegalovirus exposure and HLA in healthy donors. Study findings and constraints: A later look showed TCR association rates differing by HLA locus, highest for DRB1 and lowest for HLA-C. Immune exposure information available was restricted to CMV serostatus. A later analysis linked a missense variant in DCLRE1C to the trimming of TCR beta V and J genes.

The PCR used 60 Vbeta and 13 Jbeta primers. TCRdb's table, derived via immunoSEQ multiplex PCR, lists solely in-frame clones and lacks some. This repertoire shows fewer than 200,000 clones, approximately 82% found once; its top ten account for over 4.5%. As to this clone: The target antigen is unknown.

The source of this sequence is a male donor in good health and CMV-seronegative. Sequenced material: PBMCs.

The CDR3 nucleotides are TGCGCCAGCAGCTCCGGGACAGGGGGCGGGGAGACCCAGTACTTC. This translates into CASSSGTGGGETQYF. This chain uses TRBV5-1 with TRBJ2-5; 12 bases map to TRBD1. This CDR3 comprises 15 residues. The V segment lost 3 bases and the J segment 5 bases; nucleotides outside the gene matches: 5. The V gene's germline CDR1 is SGHRS and CDR2 YFSETQ.